These 23 T cell receptor beta chains came from one sample sequenced in a study of shared clonotypes between healthy human individuals (dated by TCRdb to the early 2020s). The library was generated by the immunoSEQ multiplex PCR assay. TCRdb took this table from immuneACCESS and kept in-frame rearrangements with V and J called. Such tables lack part of the clones; where checked against another copy, unresolved V genes explain under half of the gap, and the rest is unexplained. This sample lists millions of clones; about 95% were detected once. Around 0.13% of the sample is held by the ten biggest clonotypes. The sample consisted of naive CD4+ T cells sorted from blood. The label giving this sample's cell subset or site can be read as: CD45RA+ positively selected. The receptors shown here come from a young man in good health.

This chain joins TRBV19 and TRBJ2-7; 7 nucleotides match TRBD1. The CDR3 is 15 residues long. Unmatched junction bases numbered 7, after V lost 4 bases and J lost 1 base. In germline, CDR1 is LNHDA, CDR2 SQIVND (reference sequence). The CDR3 region is CASSRGTANSYEQYF. The CDR3 DNA reads TGTGCCAGTAGTAGAGGGACAGCGAATTCCTACGAGCAGTACTTC.

This clone showed up just a few times. The chain couples TRBV6-1 to TRBJ2-4; D unresolved. Germline V lookup: CDR1 MNHNS, CDR2 SASEGT. CDR3 length: 19 residues. V gave up 7 bases and J gave up 0 bases, with 25 bases separating them. CDR3 in DNA: TGTGCCAGCACTGACCAGGTACTTTCGGTTTACCTAGCCAAAAACATTCAGTACTTC. Protein: CASTDQVLSVYLAKNIQYF.

This rearrangement joins TRBV5-1 to TRBJ1-4; no reliable D call. Per the germline V gene, CDR1 is SGHRS and CDR2 is YFSETQ. V was pared by 2 bases and J by 2 bases, with 10 bases between. The CDR3 consists of 15 residues. CDR3 region: CASSLGPGTNEKLFF. The DNA of the CDR3 is TGCGCCAGCAGCTTAGGTCCGGGGACTAATGAAAAACTGTTTTTT.

CDR3 protein: CASSLIGGNQPQHF. In DNA form, the CDR3 reads TGTGCCAGCAGCTTGATCGGGGGCAATCAGCCCCAGCATTTT. V usage is TRBV5-8 and J usage is TRBJ1-5; D unresolved. The CDR3 contains 14 residues. CDR1 is SGHTS, CDR2 YDEGEE, per germline. V lost 1 base, J lost 2 bases, and 7 bases lay in between. The full variable domain, its missing parts supplied by reference TRBV5-8 and TRBJ1-5, is EAGVTQSPTHLIKTRGQQATLRCSPISGHTSVYWYQQALGLGLQFLLWYDEGEERNRGNFPPRFSGRQFPNYSSELNVNALELEDSALYLCASSLIGGNQPQHFGDGTRLSIL.

CDR3 sequence (DNA): TGTGCCAGCAGTCCCGGTGAGGGGCGCGGGACTGAAGCTTTCTTT. It is translated as CASSPGEGRGTEAFF. The chain carries TRBV27 and TRBJ1-1, with a possible D match to TRBD1 (5 bases). Germline CDR1 and CDR2: MNHEY and SMNVEV (reference sequence). The CDR3 runs to 15 residues. V lost 5 bases and J lost 5, with 18 bases in between.

The chain combines TRBV30 with TRBJ1-2, with D tentatively TRBD1 (6 bases). The CDR3 runs to 14 residues. V gave up 1 base and J gave up 6 bases, with 15 bases separating them. The V gene's germline CDR1 is GTSNPN and CDR2 SVGIG (reference sequence). This CDR3 is CAWSARGAWNGYTF. CDR3 DNA: TGTGCCTGGAGTGCTCGGGGGGCGTGGAATGGCTACACCTTC.

In DNA form, the CDR3 reads TGTGCCAGCGAGCGAGGAGGGGGTAACTATGGCTACACCTTC. It yields the protein CASERGGGNYGYTF. The J gene is TRBJ1-2, the V gene TRBV28, with D possibly matching TRBD1 (6 bases). The CDR3 runs 14 residues. V lost 8 bases and J 1 base, leaving 14 bases between the germline ends. CDR1 and CDR2 (germline): MDHEN, SYDVKM.

The V gene is TRBV7-8, the J gene TRBJ1-1, with 12 bases aligning to TRBD1. Germline loops: CDR1 SGHVS, CDR2 FQNEAQ. V lost 3 bases to trimming and J lost 4 bases; unmatched junction nucleotides: 6. The CDR3 loop spans 16 amino acids. The CDR3 reads CASSLGQGALATEAFF. CDR3 DNA: TGTGCCAGCAGCTTGGGACAGGGGGCGCTGGCCACTGAAGCTTTCTTT. Complete variable domain (other parts from reference TRBV7-8 and TRBJ1-1): GAGVSQSPRYKVAKRGQDVALRCDPISGHVSLFWYQQALGQGPEFLTYFQNEAQLDKSGLPSDRFFAERPEGSVSTLKIQRTQQEDSAVYLCASSLGQGALATEAFFGQGTRLTVV.

The chain links TRBV30 to TRBJ2-7; D is ambiguous. CDR1 and CDR2 from the germline V gene are GTSNPN and SVGIG (reference sequence). Trimming shortened V by 4 bases and J by 6 bases, and 10 bases separated the two germline ends. The CDR3 totals 11 residues. The chain's CDR3 is CAWTGEREQYF. In DNA, the CDR3 is TGTGCCTGGACTGGGGAACGCGAGCAGTACTTC.

This rearrangement joins TRBV6-1 to TRBJ1-1; D gene uncertain. The CDR3 consists of 12 residues. Germline V gives CDR1 MNHNS, CDR2 SASEGT. Between the trimmed V and J ends, which lost 3 bases and 6 bases, there was a span of 8 bases. The CDR3: CASSDRGAEAFF. CDR3 DNA sequence: TGTGCCAGCAGTGATAGAGGAGCTGAAGCTTTCTTT.

This clone was detected only once. V and J are TRBV6-5 and TRBJ2-3, with 9 bases identical to TRBD1. This CDR3 is built from 12 residues. J was trimmed by 3 bases and V by 11 bases; bases with no gene match: 3. Per germline, CDR1 MNHEY and CDR2 SVGAGI. CDR3 in DNA: TGTGCCGAAGGGACAGGGACAGATACGCAGTATTTT. It specifies CAEGTGTDTQYF.

V gene TRBV4-2 combines with J gene TRBJ1-2; TRBD1 might be the D (5 bases). This CDR3 has 14 amino acids. V lost 0 bases to trimming and J lost 4 bases, with 9 bases between them. Germline V gives CDR1 LGHNA, CDR2 YNFKEQ. CDR3 sequence: CASSQEVRGYGYTF. The CDR3 coding sequence is TGTGCCAGCAGCCAAGAGGTGAGGGGCTATGGCTACACCTTC.

The rearrangement links TRBV6-5 to TRBJ2-5; D gene unclear. Trimming removed 8 bases at V and 5 bases at J, with 12 bases between. There are 12 residues in the CDR3. CDR1 and CDR2 from the germline V gene are MNHEY and SVGAGI. CDR3 bases: TGTGCCAGCGGTTCAACCATGGAGACCCAGTACTTC. It translates to CASGSTMETQYF.

In its sample, this clone was seen once. The chain recombines TRBV29-1 with TRBJ2-1; 7 bases line up with TRBD2. Germline CDR1 is SQVTM and CDR2 is ANQGSEA. This CDR3 region has 14 residues. Trimming removed 4 bases from V and 7 bases from J; junction bases left unmatched: 10. CDR3 protein: CSVGSTQGGNEQFF. In DNA form, the CDR3 reads TGCAGCGTTGGAAGCACGCAGGGAGGGAATGAGCAGTTCTTC.

The chain is built from TRBV10-3 and TRBJ2-1; a possible D gene is TRBD1 (5 bases). V was pared by 6 bases and J by 3 bases, with 15 bases between. The CDR3 sequence is 15 residues long. Germline V gene lookup returns CDR1 ENHRY and CDR2 SYGVKD. CDR3 sequence (DNA): TGTGCCATCAGCTCAGGGAAAATCGACTACAATGAGCAGTTCTTC. Translating gives CAISSGKIDYNEQFF.

This sequence joins TRBV10-3 and TRBJ2-2; unclear D gene. Germline loops: CDR1 ENHRY, CDR2 SYGVKD. The ends were cut back, 8 bases at V and 2 bases at J, with 15 bases in the middle. CDR3 length equals 15 residues. The CDR3 DNA follows: TGTGCCATCGGCGACTGGACCTTAAACACCGGGGAGCTGTTTTTT. Its translation is CAIGDWTLNTGELFF.

The chain carries TRBV30 and TRBJ1-4, with D perhaps TRBD1 (5 bases). The V end was cut by 2 bases, the J end by 0 bases, with 10 bases between. This CDR3 has 15 residues. Germline V lookup: CDR1 GTSNPN, CDR2 SVGIG (reference sequence). CDR3 protein: CAWSPGTATNEKLFF. The DNA for the CDR3 is TGTGCCTGGAGTCCCGGGACGGCAACTAATGAAAAACTGTTTTTT.

This chain connects TRBV4-2 to TRBJ1-2, with D possibly being TRBD1 (6 bases). Trimming removed 0 bases from V and 4 bases from J, with 9 bases in between. The germline V gene encodes CDR1 LGHNA and CDR2 YNFKEQ. This CDR3 spans 14 amino acids. The CDR3 DNA is TGTGCCAGCAGCCAAGAGGGGGCGGGCTATGGCTACACCTTC. Amino acids: CASSQEGAGYGYTF.

Details on this clone: A much larger clone lies a single base off, so this may be a read error. The sample contains more than one DNA sequence encoding this CDR3. The rearrangement links TRBV19 to TRBJ2-7, with 7 nucleotides matching TRBD1. CDR1 LNHDA and CDR2 SQIVND come from the germline V gene (reference sequence). The CDR3 length is 13 residues. V lost 3 bases and J lost 3; bases outside the gene matches: 2. CDR3 nucleotide sequence: TGTGCCAGTAGTATCGGGACAGTCTACGAGCAGTACTTC. This gives the protein CASSIGTVYEQYF.

This clone was observed once. The rearrangement uses TRBV2 and TRBJ1-5; 9 positions match TRBD1. The ends lost 2 bases at V and 2 bases at J; junction bases unmatched: 1. The CDR3 runs to 15 residues. Germline V CDR1 and CDR2: SNHLY, FYNNEI. As DNA, the CDR3 is TGTGCCAGCAGTGAAACAGGGGGCGGCAATCAGCCCCAGCATTTT. This gives the protein CASSETGGGNQPQHF.

As to this clone: In the same sample, other DNA sequences code for this CDR3. The chain joins TRBV2 to TRBJ1-3; D not resolved. The V and J ends lost 5 bases and 0 bases respectively, with 5 bases between them. The CDR3 covers 13 residues. CDR1 and CDR2 from the germline V gene are SNHLY and FYNNEI. CDR3 region: CASSRDSGNTIYF. CDR3 nucleotide sequence: TGTGCCAGCAGTCGGGACTCTGGAAACACCATATATTTT. The whole variable domain, filled in from reference TRBV2 and TRBJ1-3, reads EPEVTQTPSHQVTQMGQEVILRCVPISNHLYFYWYRQILGQKVEFLVSFYNNEISEKSEIFDDQFSVERPDGSNFTLKIRSTKLEDSAMYFCASSRDSGNTIYFGEGSWLTVV.

The genes are TRBV5-6 and TRBJ2-5; maybe TRBD1 (5 bases). Deletions cut 0 bases from V and 2 bases from J, with 11 bases between. Germline V lookup: CDR1 SGHDT, CDR2 YYEEEE. The CDR3 covers 15 residues. CDR3 loop: CASSLGVAGQETQYF. The CDR3 bases are TGTGCCAGCAGCTTGGGGGTGGCAGGGCAAGAGACCCAGTACTTC.

For this clone: Other DNA sequences of this sample code for an identical CDR3. The chain uses TRBV7-9 and TRBJ2-1; D remains unclear. Germline CDR1 reads SEHNR; CDR2 reads FQNEAQ (reference sequence). CDR3 length equals 13 residues. V dropped 6 bases and J dropped 3 bases, with 9 bases sitting between them. The chain's CDR3 is CASSPGGYNEQFF. CDR3 coding DNA: TGTGCCAGCAGTCCGGGCGGCTACAATGAGCAGTTCTTC.